This T cell receptor (beta chain) was recorded in a study of cytomegalovirus exposure and HLA in healthy donors. The CDR3 length is 15 residues. V dropped 2 bases and J dropped 2 bases, with 11 bases sitting between them. Germline V CDR1 and CDR2: SGHDN, FVKESK. The PCR had 60 Vbeta and 13 Jbeta primers. TCRdb's table, derived via immunoSEQ multiplex PCR, lists solely in-frame clones and lacks some. The table has about 95,000 clones, about 78% seen once. The specimen sequenced was PBMCs. The chain carries TRBV14 and TRBJ2-3; D might be TRBD2 (6 bases). The receptor's source is a woman aged 40-49 years in good health and CMV-seropositive. The CDR3 loop reads CASSQFSGVTDTQYF. DNA of the CDR3: TGTGCCAGCAGCCAATTTAGCGGCGTCACAGATACGCAGTATTTT.